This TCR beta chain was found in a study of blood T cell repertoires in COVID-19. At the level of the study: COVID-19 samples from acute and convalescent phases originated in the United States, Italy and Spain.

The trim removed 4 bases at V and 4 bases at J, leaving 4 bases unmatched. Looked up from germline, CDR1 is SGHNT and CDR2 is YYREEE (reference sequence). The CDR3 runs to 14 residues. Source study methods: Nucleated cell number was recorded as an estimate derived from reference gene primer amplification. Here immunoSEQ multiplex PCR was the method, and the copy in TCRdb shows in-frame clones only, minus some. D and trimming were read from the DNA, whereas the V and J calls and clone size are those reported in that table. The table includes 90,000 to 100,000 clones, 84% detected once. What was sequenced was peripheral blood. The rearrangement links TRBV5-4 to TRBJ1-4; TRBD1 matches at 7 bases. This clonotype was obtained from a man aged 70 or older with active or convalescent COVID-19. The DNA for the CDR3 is TGTGCCAGCAGCCCCGGGACAGTTAATGAAAAACTGTTTTTT. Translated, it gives CASSPGTVNEKLFF.